These 21 T cell receptor beta chains were sequenced from one sample in a study of blood T cell repertoires in COVID-19 (dated by TCRdb to 2018 to 2020). Libraries were prepared through the immunoSEQ multiplex PCR assay. TCRdb re-hosts the immuneACCESS table, in-frame sequences only. Its copies lack some clones; in the studies checked, an unresolved V gene accounts for under half of them, and the cause for the rest is not known. For this sample the table gives under 450,000 clones, of which about 89% were detected only once. The ten largest account for roughly 1.4% of the sample. Sequenced input: peripheral blood. The receptors were sampled from a woman between 40 and 55 years old with COVID-19, enrolled during active disease.

The V call is TRBV7-2, the J call TRBJ1-4; D is possibly TRBD1 (6 bases). Trimming took 5 bases from V and 0 from J, leaving 7 bases between them. The CDR3 runs to 14 residues. Looked up from germline, CDR1 is SGHTA and CDR2 is FQGNSA. CDR3 sequence: CASSPGATNEKLFF. The CDR3 DNA reads TGTGCCAGCAGCCCAGGGGCAACTAATGAAAAACTGTTTTTT.

The DNA for the CDR3 is TGTGCCAGCAGCCCCGAACGGACAAGTAGGGGCGGGGAGCTGTTTTTT. Protein: CASSPERTSRGGELFF. The V call is TRBV5-4, the J call TRBJ2-2, with D possibly matching TRBD1 (5 bases). Germline lookup yields CDR1 SGHNT and CDR2 YYREEE (reference sequence). Trimming pared 4 bases from V and 7 bases from J, leaving 20 bases between. There are 16 residues in the CDR3.

V usage is TRBV12-5 and J usage is TRBJ1-5; tentatively, D is TRBD1 (5 bases). This CDR3 is built from 15 residues. The germline V gene encodes CDR1 LGHNT and CDR2 FRNRAP. Trimming removed 6 bases from V and 2 bases from J, with 14 bases in between. CDR3 nucleotide sequence: TGTGCTAGTGGCCATGACAGTCTGGGCAATCAGCCCCAGCATTTT. Encoded protein: CASGHDSLGNQPQHF.

This sequence joins TRBV18 and TRBJ1-3; no definite D call. Trimming removed 3 bases from V and 9 bases from J, with 21 bases in between. CDR1 KGHSH and CDR2 LQKENI come from the germline V gene. The CDR3 sequence is 16 residues long. This chain's CDR3 is CASSPGSTLQEGTIYF. The CDR3 region has the DNA TGTGCCAGCTCACCCGGATCCACACTGCAAGAGGGCACCATATATTTT. Filled out from reference TRBV18 and TRBJ1-3, the complete variable domain reads NAGVMQNPRHLVRRRGQEARLRCSPMKGHSHVYWYRQLPEEGLKFMVYLQKENIIDESGMPKERFSAEFPKEGPSILRIQQVVRGDSAAYFCASSPGSTLQEGTIYFGEGSWLTVV.

V and J are TRBV19 and TRBJ1-1; D not resolved. The CDR3 loop spans 13 amino acids. V shed 3 bases and J shed 0 bases, with 5 bases lying between them. Germline V lookup: CDR1 LNHDA, CDR2 SQIVND (reference sequence). CDR3 nucleotides: TGTGCCAGTAGTATCCCTTTGAACACTGAAGCTTTCTTT. Its protein is CASSIPLNTEAFF.

This chain uses TRBV7-9 with TRBJ2-3, with D possibly TRBD1 on 7 matching bases. The CDR3 length is 15 residues. The V and J ends lost 4 bases and 3 bases respectively, with 14 bases between them. The V gene's germline CDR1 is SEHNR and CDR2 FQNEAQ (reference sequence). CDR3 nucleotide sequence: TGTGCCAGCAGCTGGTACAGGGGAGGTACAGATACGCAGTATTTT. It codes for CASSWYRGGTDTQYF.

This rearrangement joins TRBV6-5 to TRBJ2-7, with D maybe TRBD2 (6 bases). The germline V and J ends were trimmed by 4 bases and 2 bases, with 12 bases remaining between them. Germline values: CDR1 MNHEY, CDR2 SVGAGI. CDR3 length: 14 amino acids. The CDR3 nucleotides are TGTGCCAGCAGTTTCTACGGGGGTACCTACGAGCAGTACTTC. Its translation: CASSFYGGTYEQYF.

The CDR3 coding sequence is TGTGCCAGCAGCTACGATCTCCTCCAGGTCCTGACTTTC. It is translated as CASSYDLLQVLTF. The rearrangement joins TRBV6-5 to TRBJ2-6; D unresolved. The CDR3 covers 13 residues. Germline V lookup: CDR1 MNHEY, CDR2 SVGAGI. V gave up 6 bases and J gave up 13 bases, with 16 bases separating them.

Remarks on this clone: One end of the junction is discordant with germline, which a read error may explain. The rearrangement links TRBV19 to TRBJ1-1; D is undetermined. This CDR3 contains 13 residues. Looked up from germline, CDR1 is LNHDA and CDR2 is SQIVND (reference sequence). The CDR3 coding sequence is TGTGCCAGTACTATACCCGGGAACACTGAAGCTTTCTTT. Protein product: CASTIPGNTEAFF.

The chain links TRBV5-1 to TRBJ2-7; the D gene is possibly TRBD2 (6 bases). This CDR3 region has 15 residues. V lost 1 base and J lost 7, with 18 bases in between. Germline V gene sequence: CDR1 SGHRS, CDR2 YFSETQ. As DNA, the CDR3 is TGCGCCAGCAGCTTGCTACTAGCTCCATACGGGGAGCAGTACTTC. It specifies CASSLLLAPYGEQYF.

The rearrangement links TRBV6-5 to TRBJ1-4; unclear D gene. Trimming took 6 bases from V and 3 from J, leaving 8 bases between them. CDR3 length: 13 residues. CDR1 is MNHEY, CDR2 SVGAGI, per germline. In DNA, the CDR3 is TGTGCCAGCAGACTATACGCTAATGAAAAACTGTTTTTT. Its translation is CASRLYANEKLFF.

The rearrangement links TRBV28 to TRBJ2-1; possibly TRBD2 for D (6 bases). V was trimmed by 3 bases and J by 6 bases, leaving 12 bases between them. Germline V lookup: CDR1 MDHEN, CDR2 SYDVKM. There are 14 residues in the CDR3. CDR3 protein: CASSFGGSSNEQFF. The CDR3 DNA reads TGTGCCAGCAGTTTTGGAGGGAGTTCCAATGAGCAGTTCTTC.

The V gene is TRBV19, the J gene TRBJ2-2; TRBD1 agrees at 9 bases. After removal of 3 bases from V and 4 bases from J, the junction contained 6 bases not matched to a gene. CDR1 and CDR2 (germline): LNHDA, SQIVND (reference sequence). There are 16 residues in the CDR3. The CDR3 loop reads CASSIRTGEGTGELFF. CDR3 nucleotides: TGTGCCAGTAGTATTCGGACAGGGGAAGGCACCGGGGAGCTGTTTTTT.

The CDR3 region is CASSYSLTGLVGTQYF. The CDR3 DNA reads TGTGCCAGCAGCTACTCCCTGACAGGGCTGGTCGGTACGCAGTATTTT. The V gene is TRBV11-1, the J gene TRBJ2-3; 7 nucleotides agree with TRBD1. Germline CDR1 is SGHAT and CDR2 is FQDESV (reference sequence). With V trimmed by 4 bases and J by 8 bases, 15 bases remained unmatched. This CDR3 comprises 16 residues.

V gene TRBV12-5 combines with J gene TRBJ1-1; no reliable D call. The length of the CDR3 is 12 residues. The germline V gene encodes CDR1 LGHNT and CDR2 FRNRAP. V was trimmed by 6 bases and J by 6 bases, leaving 11 bases between them. The CDR3, as DNA: TGTGCTAGTGGAACTATAGTCGCTGAAGCTTTCTTT. Translated: CASGTIVAEAFF.

The chain combines TRBV13 with TRBJ2-5; 7 bases are shared with TRBD2. This CDR3 is 14 amino acids long. Germline-derived CDR1 and CDR2 are PRHDT and FYEKMQ (reference sequence). The junction had 3 bases not matched to a gene; V was cut back by 5 bases and J by 0 bases. DNA for the CDR3: TGTGCCAGCAGCCCGGGGACTAACCAAGAGACCCAGTACTTC. Translation gives CASSPGTNQETQYF. Drawing the rest from reference TRBV13 and TRBJ2-5, the complete variable domain is AAGVIQSPRHLIKEKRETATLKCYPIPRHDTVYWYQQGPGQDPQFLISFYEKMQSDKGSIPDRFSAQQFSDYHSELNMSSLELGDSALYFCASSPGTNQETQYFGPGTRLLVL.

The chain is built from TRBV19 and TRBJ2-5; TRBD1 aligns across 9 bases. The J segment lost 1 base and the V segment lost 1 base, leaving 4 bases of the junction unmatched. Germline CDR1 and CDR2: LNHDA and SQIVND (reference sequence). The CDR3 spans 16 residues. For the CDR3, the DNA is TGTGCCAGTAGTATAGGGGGACAGGGCTTCCAAGAGACCCAGTACTTC. Amino acids: CASSIGGQGFQETQYF. The full variable domain, in which reference TRBV19 and TRBJ2-5 provide the parts outside the CDR3, is DGGITQSPKYLFRKEGQNVTLSCEQNLNHDAMYWYRQDPGQGLRLIYYSQIVNDFQKGDIAEGYSVSREKKESFPLTVTSAQKNPTAFYLCASSIGGQGFQETQYFGPGTRLLVL.

This clone was recorded only once. A much larger clone lies one base from this, so it may be a read error. The chain recombines TRBV20-1 with TRBJ1-1; no clear D gene. The CDR3 length is 11 residues. Germline loops: CDR1 DFQATT, CDR2 SNEGSKA (reference sequence). The V and J ends lost 2 bases and 5 bases respectively, with 6 bases between them. CDR3 nucleotides: TGCAGTGCTAGACGGAGGACTGAAGCTTTCTTT. Amino acid sequence: CSARRRTEAFF.

The rearrangement uses TRBV28 and TRBJ1-2; a possible D gene is TRBD1 (6 bases). This CDR3 has 12 residues. Trimming stripped 6 bases from V and 5 bases from J, with 10 bases between. Germline values: CDR1 MDHEN, CDR2 SYDVKM. The CDR3 coding sequence is TGTGCCAGCAGGCCTGGACAGTATGGCTACACCTTC. Protein product: CASRPGQYGYTF.

The chain couples TRBV9 to TRBJ2-1; a weak D match, TRBD1 (5 bases). CDR1 is SGDLS, CDR2 YYNGEE, per germline. The CDR3 has 16 residues. V was clipped by 4 bases and J by 8 bases, with 22 bases between them. This chain's CDR3 is CASSQRSLGAGDEQFF. The CDR3 region has the DNA TGTGCCAGCAGCCAGAGGAGTCTTGGGGCCGGCGATGAGCAGTTCTTC.

The V and J genes are TRBV6-5 and TRBJ1-2; unclear D gene. The germline V gene has CDR1 MNHEY and CDR2 SVGAGI. Trimming took 0 bases from V and 3 from J, leaving 14 bases between them. The CDR3 is made up of 16 amino acids. The CDR3 loop is CASSYSVDMDYYGYTF. The DNA of the CDR3 is TGTGCCAGCAGTTACTCGGTCGATATGGACTACTATGGCTACACCTTC.